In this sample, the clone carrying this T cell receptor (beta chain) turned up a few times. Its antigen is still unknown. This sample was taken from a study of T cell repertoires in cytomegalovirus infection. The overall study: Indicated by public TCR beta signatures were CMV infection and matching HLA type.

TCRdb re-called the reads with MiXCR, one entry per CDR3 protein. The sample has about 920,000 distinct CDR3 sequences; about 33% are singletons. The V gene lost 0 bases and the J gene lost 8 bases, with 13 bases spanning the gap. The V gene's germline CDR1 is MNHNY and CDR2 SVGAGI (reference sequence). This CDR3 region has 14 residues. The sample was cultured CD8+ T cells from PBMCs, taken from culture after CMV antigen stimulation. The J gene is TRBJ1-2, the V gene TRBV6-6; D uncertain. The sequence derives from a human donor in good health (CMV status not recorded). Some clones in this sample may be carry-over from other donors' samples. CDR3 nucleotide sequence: TGTGCCAGCAGTTACTCGAGCACACGGTACGGCTACACCTTC. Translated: CASSYSSTRYGYTF.